The next 8 T cell receptor beta chains were all read from a single sample in a study of T cell repertoires in cytomegalovirus infection. TCRdb independently ran MiXCR on the reads; one entry per CDR3 protein. The data contain about 110,000 distinct CDR3 sequences, around 45% of them seen just once; the ten biggest clones take up approximately 74%. No antigen has been identified for these receptors. The sample here was CD8+ T cells from cultured PBMCs, taken from culture after CMV antigen stimulation. These receptors came from a human donor in good health (CMV status not recorded). Some clones in this sample may be carry-over from other donors' samples.

The gene calls are TRBV25-1 and TRBJ2-7, with D possibly TRBD1 on 5 matching bases. The CDR3 runs 14 residues. The germline gives CDR1 MGHDK, CDR2 SYGVNS. Trimming cost V 3 bases and J 3 bases, with 12 bases left between them. CDR3 bases: TGTGCCAGCAGTGACAGTAGGACATACTACGAGCAGTACTTC. Translation: CASSDSRTYYEQYF.

The CDR3 is CASGFPVLTF. The CDR3 nucleotides are TGTGCCAGCGGCTTCCCCGTTCTGACTTTC. The chain employs TRBV27 and TRBJ2-6; the D is unclear. V was cut by 8 bases and J by 16 bases, with 12 bases left in between. The CDR3 sequence is 10 residues long. Germline loops: CDR1 MNHEY, CDR2 SMNVEV (reference sequence).

This clonotype was counted only a few times. This chain uses TRBV7-2 with TRBJ2-1; D unclear. This CDR3 comprises 12 residues. Germline V gene data show CDR1 as SGHTA and CDR2 as FQGNSA. Trimming shortened V by 1 base and J by 8 bases, and 6 bases separated the two germline ends. The CDR3 DNA reads as TGTGCCAGCAGCTTAGGTATGCATGAGCAGTTCTTC. It translates to CASSLGMHEQFF.

This clonotype was seen a handful of times. The rearrangement links TRBV6-5 to TRBJ1-3; D ambiguous. Germline CDR1 and CDR2: MNHEY and SVGAGI. CDR3 length equals 12 residues. V shed 8 bases and J shed 0 bases, with 5 bases lying between them. CDR3 in DNA: TGTGCCAGCGCGAGCTCTGGAAACACCATATATTTT. It translates to CASASSGNTIYF.

The table lists this clonotype with many counts. The V and J genes are TRBV7-3 and TRBJ2-3; 14 bases agree with TRBD2. V shed 5 bases, J shed 2 bases, and the junction held 3 bases outside the gene matches. Germline CDR1 and CDR2: SGHTA and FQGTGA. This CDR3 contains 16 residues. CDR3 in DNA: TGTGCCAGCAGCCAGGGACTAGCGGGAGCCACAGATACGCAGTATTTT. Translated, it gives CASSQGLAGATDTQYF.

This clonotype was seen only once. This chain joins TRBV12-3 or TRBV12-4 and TRBJ1-5; a weak D match, TRBD1 (5 bases). The CDR3 runs to 14 residues. The V and J ends lost 8 bases and 2 bases respectively, with 13 bases between them. This CDR3 reads CASGVGAGNQPQHF. CDR3 in DNA: TGTGCCAGCGGGGTAGGGGCCGGCAATCAGCCCCAGCATTTT.

This clonotype occurred many times. The chain couples TRBV12-3 or TRBV12-4 to TRBJ1-1; D unresolved. Trimming left V 3 bases short and J 4 bases short, with 12 bases between. The CDR3 is made up of 14 amino acids. CDR3 in amino acids: CASSFSRSGTEAFF. CDR3 coding DNA: TGTGCCAGCAGTTTCAGCAGATCGGGCACTGAAGCTTTCTTT.

The chain links TRBV18 to TRBJ2-7; D might be TRBD2 (5 bases). The CDR3 covers 12 residues. Germline loops: CDR1 KGHSH, CDR2 LQKENI. V was cut by 6 bases and J by 3 bases, with 9 bases left in between. As DNA, the CDR3 is TGTGCCAGCTCCCGAGGACTCTACGAGCAGTACTTC. Its protein product is CASSRGLYEQYF.